This TCR beta chain comes out of a study of T-cell reconstitution after alpha-beta-depleted transplantation in children. Study conclusions and caveats: It was surviving recipient T cells and thymic progenitors that gave some patients high TCRbeta diversity at day 60. Roughly two months post-transplant, alpha-beta T cells reportedly originated from several hundred graft clones that had expanded.

The CDR3 spans 15 residues. Germline V gives CDR1 SGHRS, CDR2 YFSETQ. The authors prepared the TCRbeta library with unique molecular identifiers. One entry per CDR3 protein results from TCRdb running MiXCR on the PCR reads. The repertoire includes around 440,000 distinct CDR3 sequences, over 9.5% of them detected once, and around 2% sits in the top ten. This clonotype was counted at least ten times. Its antigen is still unknown. One end of the junction does not line up with germline, which may come from a read error. The starting material was PBMCs, obtained before TCRalphabeta/CD19-depleted stem cell transplant. The sequence derives from a child aged 2-15 years with inherited bone marrow failure, due to receive a stem cell transplant. The V gene is TRBV5-1, the J gene TRBJ2-7, with 10 bases fitting TRBD2. Here the CDR3 reads CASSLEASGRGEEHF. As DNA, the CDR3 is TGCGCCAGCAGCTTGGAGGCTAGCGGGAGAGGAGAGGAACACTTC. Supplemented by reference TRBV5-1 and TRBJ2-7, the full variable domain reads KAGVTQTPRYLIKTRGQQVTLSCSPISGHRSVSWYQQTPGQGLQFLFEYFSETQRNKGNFPGRFSGRQFSNSRSEMNVSTLELGDSALYLCASSLEASGRGEEHFGPGTRLTVT.